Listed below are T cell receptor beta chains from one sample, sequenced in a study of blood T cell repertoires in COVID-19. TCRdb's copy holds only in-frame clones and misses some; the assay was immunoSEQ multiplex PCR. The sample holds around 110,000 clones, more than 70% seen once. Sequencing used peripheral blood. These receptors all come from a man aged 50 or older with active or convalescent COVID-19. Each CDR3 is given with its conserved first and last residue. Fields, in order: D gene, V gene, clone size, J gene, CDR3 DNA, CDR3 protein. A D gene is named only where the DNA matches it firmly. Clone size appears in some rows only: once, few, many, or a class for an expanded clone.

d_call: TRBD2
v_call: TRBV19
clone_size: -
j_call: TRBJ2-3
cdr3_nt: TGTGCCAGTACCCCCCTAGCGGGAGGAAGCACAGATACGCAGTATTTT
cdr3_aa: CASTPLAGGSTDTQYF

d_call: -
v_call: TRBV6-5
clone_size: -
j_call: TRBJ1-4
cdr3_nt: TGTGCCAGCAGGCCTCAGGGGCGGACCGAAAAACTGTTTTTT
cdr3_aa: CASRPQGRTEKLFF

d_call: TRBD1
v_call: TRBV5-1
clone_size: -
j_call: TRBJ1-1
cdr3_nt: TGCGCCAGCAGCTTATTACAGGGGGTACACACTGAAGCTTTCTTT
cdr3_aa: CASSLLQGVHTEAFF

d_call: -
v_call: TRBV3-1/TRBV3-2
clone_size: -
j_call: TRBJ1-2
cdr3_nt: TGTGCCAGCAGCCAAGAAGGGGGGGTTGGTGGCTACACCTTC
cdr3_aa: CASSQEGGVGGYTF

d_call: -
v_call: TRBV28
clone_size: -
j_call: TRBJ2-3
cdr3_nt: TGTGCCAGCAGCCCGGGACTTAGCACAGATACGCAGTATTTT
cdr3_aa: CASSPGLSTDTQYF

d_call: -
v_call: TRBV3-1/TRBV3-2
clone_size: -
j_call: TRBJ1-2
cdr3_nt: TGTGCCAGCAGCCAAGAGGGGGCCTATGGCTACACCTTC
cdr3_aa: CASSQEGAYGYTF

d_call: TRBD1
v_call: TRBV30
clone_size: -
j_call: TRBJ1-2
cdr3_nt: TGTGCCTCGTACAGGGGGCCGATCTATGGCTACACCTTC
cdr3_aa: CASYRGPIYGYTF

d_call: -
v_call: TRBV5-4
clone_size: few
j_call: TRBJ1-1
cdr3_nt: TGTGCCAGCAGCTTGGCGGGGTCAACAGAAGCTTTCTTT
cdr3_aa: CASSLAGSTEAFF

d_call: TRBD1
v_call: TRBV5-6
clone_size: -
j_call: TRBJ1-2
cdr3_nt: TGTGCCAGCAGCCTGACAGGGATTGGCTACACCTTC
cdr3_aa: CASSLTGIGYTF

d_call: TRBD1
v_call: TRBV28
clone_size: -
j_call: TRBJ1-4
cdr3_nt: TGTGCCAGCAGTTCCCAAGGGGAGGGACAGGGGTTGGGGAAACTGTTTTTT
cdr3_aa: CASSSQGEGQGLGKLFF

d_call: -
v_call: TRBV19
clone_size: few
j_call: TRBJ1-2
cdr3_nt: TGTGCCAGTAGTATAGACCCCACTAACTATGGCTACACCTTC
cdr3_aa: CASSIDPTNYGYTF

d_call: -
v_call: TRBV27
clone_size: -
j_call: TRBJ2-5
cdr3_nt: TGTGCCAGCAGTACTACCACTCCTACTCAAGAGACCCAGTACTTC
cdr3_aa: CASSTTTPTQETQYF

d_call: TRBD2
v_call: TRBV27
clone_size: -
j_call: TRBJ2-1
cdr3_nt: TGTGCCAGCAGTTTAGCGACTAGCGGGTTCTCCTACAATGAGCAGTTCTTC
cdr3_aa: CASSLATSGFSYNEQFF

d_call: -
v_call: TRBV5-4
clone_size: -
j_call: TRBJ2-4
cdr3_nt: TGTGCCAGCAGCCCCAACCAGGGAGCCAAAAACATTCAGTACTTC
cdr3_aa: CASSPNQGAKNIQYF

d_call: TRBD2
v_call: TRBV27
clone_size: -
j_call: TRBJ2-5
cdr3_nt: TGTGCCAGCAGTTTATATTCTCCTATACTAGCGGGGCAAGAGACCCAGTACTTC
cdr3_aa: CASSLYSPILAGQETQYF

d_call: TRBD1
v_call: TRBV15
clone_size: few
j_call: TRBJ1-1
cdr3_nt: TGTGCCACCAGCAGGGTTCAGGGGGCGGTCACTGAAGCTTTCTTT
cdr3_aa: CATSRVQGAVTEAFF

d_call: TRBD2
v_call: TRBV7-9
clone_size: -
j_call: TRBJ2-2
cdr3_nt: TGTGCCAGCAGCCGTTGGACTAGCGGGAGGGCCCGGAGCGGGGAGCTGTTTTTT
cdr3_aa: CASSRWTSGRARSGELFF

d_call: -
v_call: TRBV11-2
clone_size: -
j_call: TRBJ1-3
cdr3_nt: TGTGCCAGCAGCTTAAATTTCGGGACAAGTGGTGGAAACACCATATATTTT
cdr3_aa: CASSLNFGTSGGNTIYF

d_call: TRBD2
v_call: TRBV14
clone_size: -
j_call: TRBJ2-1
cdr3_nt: TGTGCCAGCAGCCCGTCCGGGACTAGAGCAACCAATGAGCAGTTCTTC
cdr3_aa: CASSPSGTRATNEQFF

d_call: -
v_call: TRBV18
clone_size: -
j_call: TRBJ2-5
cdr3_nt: TGTGCCAGCTCACCACCGGCTAGCGCACAAGAGACCCAGTACTTC
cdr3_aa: CASSPPASAQETQYF

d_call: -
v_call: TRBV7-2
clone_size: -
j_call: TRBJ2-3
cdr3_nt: TGTGCCAGCAGCTTAACGAGCGGGCAAGATACGCAGTATTTT
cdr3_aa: CASSLTSGQDTQYF

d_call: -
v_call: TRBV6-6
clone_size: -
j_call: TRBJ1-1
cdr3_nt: TGTGCCAGCAGTTTGGGACAGAACACTGAAGCTTTCTTT
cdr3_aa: CASSLGQNTEAFF

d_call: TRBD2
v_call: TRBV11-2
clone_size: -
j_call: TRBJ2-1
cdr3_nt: TGTGCCAGCAGCTTGGGACTAGCGGGCGGGGAGCAGTTCTTC
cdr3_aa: CASSLGLAGGEQFF

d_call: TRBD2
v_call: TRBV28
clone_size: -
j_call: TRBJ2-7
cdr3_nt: TGTGCCAGCAGTTTGGTAACTAGCGGTGGCTACGAGCAGTACTTC
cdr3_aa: CASSLVTSGGYEQYF

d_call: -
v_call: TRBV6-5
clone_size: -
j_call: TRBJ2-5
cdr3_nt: TGTGCCAGCAGTCCCCAGTCGGGGAACGGTATCGCCCAGTACTTC
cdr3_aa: CASSPQSGNGIAQYF

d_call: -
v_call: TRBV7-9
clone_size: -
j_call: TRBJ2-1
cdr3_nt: TGTGCCATCCACCCCGCGTTTAGTTGGAATGAGCAGTTCTTC
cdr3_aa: CAIHPAFSWNEQFF

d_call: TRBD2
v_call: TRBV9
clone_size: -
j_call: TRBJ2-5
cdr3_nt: TGTGCCAGCAGCCTCGGGACTAGCCGGGAGACCCAGTACTTC
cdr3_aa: CASSLGTSRETQYF

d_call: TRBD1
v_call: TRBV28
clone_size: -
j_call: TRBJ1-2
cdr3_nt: TGTGCCAGCAGTGGACAGGCCTATGGCTACACCTTC
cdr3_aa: CASSGQAYGYTF

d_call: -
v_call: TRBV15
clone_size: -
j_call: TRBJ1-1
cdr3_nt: TGTGCCACCAGCAGAGATAGTCCGGAGGCCAACACTGAAGCTTTCTTT
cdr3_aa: CATSRDSPEANTEAFF

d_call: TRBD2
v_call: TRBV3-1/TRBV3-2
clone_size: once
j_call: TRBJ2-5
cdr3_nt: TGTGCCAGCAGCCAAGGACTAGCCCAGAACGAAGAGACCCAGTACTTC
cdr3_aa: CASSQGLAQNEETQYF

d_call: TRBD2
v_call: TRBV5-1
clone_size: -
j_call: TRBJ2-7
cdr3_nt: TGCGCCAGCAGCTTGGCCGAGGGACTAGCGGGCCTCCACTACGAGCAGTACTTC
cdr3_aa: CASSLAEGLAGLHYEQYF

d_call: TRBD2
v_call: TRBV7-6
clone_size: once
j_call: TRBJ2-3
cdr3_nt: TGTGCCAGCAGCTTAACGGGAGGGCTCTCAGATACGCAGTATTTT
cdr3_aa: CASSLTGGLSDTQYF

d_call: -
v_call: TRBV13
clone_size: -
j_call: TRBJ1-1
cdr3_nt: TGTGCCTGCGGGTTAATGAACACTGAAGCTTTCTTT
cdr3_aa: CACGLMNTEAFF

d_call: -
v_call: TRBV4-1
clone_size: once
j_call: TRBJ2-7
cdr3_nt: TGCGCCAGCAGCCACGGACAAGGTCAGTACGAGCAGTACTTC
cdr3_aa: CASSHGQGQYEQYF

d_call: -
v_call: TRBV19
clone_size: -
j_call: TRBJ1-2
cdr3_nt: TGTGCCACTTCCCGGGAGGCGGCTGGCTACACCTTC
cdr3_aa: CATSREAAGYTF

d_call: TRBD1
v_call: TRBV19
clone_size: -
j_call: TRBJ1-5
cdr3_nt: TGTGCCAGTAGTAGAGGGACAGATAGCAATCAGCCCCAGCATTTT
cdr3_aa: CASSRGTDSNQPQHF

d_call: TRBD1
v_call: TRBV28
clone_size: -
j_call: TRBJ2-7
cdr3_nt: TGTGCCAGCTCCCCGGGACAGGGGGCGTCGGAGCAGTACTTC
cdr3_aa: CASSPGQGASEQYF

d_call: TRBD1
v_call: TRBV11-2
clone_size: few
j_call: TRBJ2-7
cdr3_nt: TGTGCCAGCAGCTTAAGACAGGGGGCCTACGAGCAGTACTTC
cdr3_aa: CASSLRQGAYEQYF

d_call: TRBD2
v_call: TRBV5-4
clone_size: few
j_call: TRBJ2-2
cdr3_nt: TGTGCCAGCAGGCGGGAGGGCCACACCGGGGAGCTGTTTTTT
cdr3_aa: CASRREGHTGELFF

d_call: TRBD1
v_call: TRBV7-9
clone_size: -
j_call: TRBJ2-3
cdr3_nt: TGTGCCAGCAGCTTAGGTACCGGGACAGAACGGATAGATACGCAGTATTTT
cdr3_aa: CASSLGTGTERIDTQYF

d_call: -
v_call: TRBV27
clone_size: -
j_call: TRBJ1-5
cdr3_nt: TGTGCCAGCAGTTCCAGACAGGATTATCAGCCCCAGCATTTT
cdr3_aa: CASSSRQDYQPQHF

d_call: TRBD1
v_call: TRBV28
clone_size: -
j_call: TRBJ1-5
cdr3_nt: TGTGCCAGCCGGTGGGACAGAGAGGATCAGCCCCAGCATTTT
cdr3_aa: CASRWDREDQPQHF

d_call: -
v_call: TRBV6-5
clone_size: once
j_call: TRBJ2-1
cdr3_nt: TGTGCCAGCACCCGGACTCCTTCCTCCTACAATGAGCAGTTCTTC
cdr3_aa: CASTRTPSSYNEQFF

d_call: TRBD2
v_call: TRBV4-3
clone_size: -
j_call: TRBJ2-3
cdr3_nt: TGCGCCAGCAGCCAGCTAGCGGGTTCTTCCACAGATACGCAGTATTTT
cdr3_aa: CASSQLAGSSTDTQYF

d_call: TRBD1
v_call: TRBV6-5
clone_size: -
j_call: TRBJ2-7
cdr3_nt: TGTGCCAGCTGGGACAGCTCAACCTACGAGCAGTACTTC
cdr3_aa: CASWDSSTYEQYF

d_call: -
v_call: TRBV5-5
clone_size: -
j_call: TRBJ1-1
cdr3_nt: TGTGCCAGCAGCTTGTTGGACAGCTGGAACACTGAAGCTTTCTTT
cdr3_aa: CASSLLDSWNTEAFF

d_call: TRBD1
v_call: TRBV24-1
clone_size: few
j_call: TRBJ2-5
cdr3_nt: TGTGCCACCAGTGACCTGGGACAGGACCAAGAGACCCAGTACTTC
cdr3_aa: CATSDLGQDQETQYF

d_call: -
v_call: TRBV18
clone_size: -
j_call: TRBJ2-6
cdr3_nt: TGTGCCAGCTCACCACCAGCAGGGGGGCCTGGGGCCAACGTCCTGACTTTC
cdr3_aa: CASSPPAGGPGANVLTF

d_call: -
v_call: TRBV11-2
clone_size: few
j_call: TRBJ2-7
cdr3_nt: TGTGCCAGCAGCCGCTGGACTAACGAGCAGTACTTC
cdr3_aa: CASSRWTNEQYF

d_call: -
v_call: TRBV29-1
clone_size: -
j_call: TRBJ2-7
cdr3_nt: TGCAGCGTTGGGCTATCAGGGGCCCGCGAGCAGTACTTC
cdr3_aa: CSVGLSGAREQYF

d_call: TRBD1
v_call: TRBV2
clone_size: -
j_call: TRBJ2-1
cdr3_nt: TGTGCCAGCAGGGCGGGACAGGGAGGGAATGAGCAGTTCTTC
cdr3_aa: CASRAGQGGNEQFF